These T cell receptor beta chains were read from a single sample in a study of long-term antiretroviral therapy in people with HIV. The protocol was immunoSEQ multiplex PCR, while the TCRdb copy is restricted to in-frame clones and leaves out a portion. Of about 25,000 clones listed, 81% are singletons. Sequenced here: unsorted PBMCs, sampled at the start of antiretroviral therapy, before treatment. These receptors were taken from a woman between 18 and 29 years old with HIV. Each CDR3 is given without its conserved first and last residue. Fields, in order: V gene, CDR3 protein.

>TRBV9
ASSVSPNAGVSEANYGYT
>TRBV6-5
ASSYVDNLGYGYT
>TRBV28
ASSLGRGRANYGYT
>TRBV4-2
ASSPGDSTPGTGDTEAF
>TRBV28
ASSLLAGSNEQF
>TRBV28
ASSFPGTGYSYEQY
>TRBV2
ASSTNRGIFYEQY
>TRBV15
ATSRDWGSYEAF
>TRBV7-9
ASSLAHNHEQY
>TRBV2
ASSEGTGGKYYEQY
>TRBV11-1
ASSQTDSPLH
>TRBV5-6
ASSSLASKEQY
>TRBV14
ASSQDSSQPQH
>TRBV14
ASSQSPGRIGYT
>TRBV28
ASIATPAGYEQY
>TRBV19
ASRRGGPGDEKLF
>TRBV28
ASSSLETSGMSTDTQY
>TRBV5-1
ASSTDGTDYEQY
>TRBV6-5
ATRSGGHYEQY
>TRBV14
ASSQPGKGVGYGYT
>TRBV9
ASSQLGGNSPLH
>TRBV29-1
SVDPEGQGTIQY
>TRBV14
ASSPRDRAYGYT
>TRBV30
AWSPGLAGPTDTQY
>TRBV2
ASSEVSNQLYGYT
>TRBV7-9
ASSLAQGQETQY
>TRBV4-3
ASSQETGIAKNIQY
>TRBV9
ASSVGGTSGNTIY
>TRBV5-6
ASSLRRGTGGSYEQY
>TRBV2
ASSPNPASGSTDTQY
>TRBV2
ASSGGSGANVLT
>TRBV18
ASSPKGQGVFSGYT
>TRBV5-1
ASSFSAGGNIQY
>TRBV2
ASREDGQKLF
>TRBV29-1
SVSQGATEAF